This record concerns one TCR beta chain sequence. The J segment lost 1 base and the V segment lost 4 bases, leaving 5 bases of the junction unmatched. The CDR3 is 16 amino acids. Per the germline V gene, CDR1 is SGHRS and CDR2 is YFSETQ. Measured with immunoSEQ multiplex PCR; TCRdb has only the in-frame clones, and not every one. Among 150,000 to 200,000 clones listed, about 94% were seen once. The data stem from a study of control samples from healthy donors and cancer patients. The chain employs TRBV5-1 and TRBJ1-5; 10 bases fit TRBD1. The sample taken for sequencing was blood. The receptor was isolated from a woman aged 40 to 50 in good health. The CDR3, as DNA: TGCGCCAGCAGCGCCGGGACAGGGGTGAGCAATCAGCCCCAGCATTTT. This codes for CASSAGTGVSNQPQHF. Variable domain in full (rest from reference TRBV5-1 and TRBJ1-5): KAGVTQTPRYLIKTRGQQVTLSCSPISGHRSVSWYQQTPGQGLQFLFEYFSETQRNKGNFPGRFSGRQFSNSRSEMNVSTLELGDSALYLCASSAGTGVSNQPQHFGDGTRLSIL.